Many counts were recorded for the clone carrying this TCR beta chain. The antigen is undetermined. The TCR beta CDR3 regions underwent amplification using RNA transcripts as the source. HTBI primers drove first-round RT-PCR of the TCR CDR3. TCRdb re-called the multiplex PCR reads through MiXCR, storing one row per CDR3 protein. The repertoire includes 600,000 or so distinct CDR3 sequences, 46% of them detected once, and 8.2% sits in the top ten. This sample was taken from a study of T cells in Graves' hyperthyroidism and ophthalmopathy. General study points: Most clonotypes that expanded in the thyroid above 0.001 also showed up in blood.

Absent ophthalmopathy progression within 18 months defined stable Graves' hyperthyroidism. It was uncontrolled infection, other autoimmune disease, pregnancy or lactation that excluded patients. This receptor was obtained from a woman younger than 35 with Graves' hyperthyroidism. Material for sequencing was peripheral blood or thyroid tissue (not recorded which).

The CDR3: CASSFDTGNQPQHF. CDR3 bases: TGTGCCAGCAGCTTCGACACTGGCAATCAGCCCCAGCATTTT. J is TRBJ1-5 and V is TRBV7-8; D remains unclear. This CDR3 contains 14 residues. CDR1 SGHVS and CDR2 FQNEAQ come from the germline V gene. Trimming took 3 bases from V and 2 from J, leaving 8 bases between them.